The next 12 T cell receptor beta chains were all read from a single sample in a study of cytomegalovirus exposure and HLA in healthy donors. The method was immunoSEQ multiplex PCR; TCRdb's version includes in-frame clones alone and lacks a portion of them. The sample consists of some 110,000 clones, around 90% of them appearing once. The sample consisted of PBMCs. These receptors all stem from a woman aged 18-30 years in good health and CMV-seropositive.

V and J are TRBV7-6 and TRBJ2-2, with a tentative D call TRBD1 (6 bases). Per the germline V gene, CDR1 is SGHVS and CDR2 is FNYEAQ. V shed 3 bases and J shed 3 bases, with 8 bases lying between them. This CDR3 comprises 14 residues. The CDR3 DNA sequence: TGTGCCAGCAGCTTTTCAGGGGACACCGGGGAGCTGTTTTTT. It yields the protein CASSFSGDTGELFF.

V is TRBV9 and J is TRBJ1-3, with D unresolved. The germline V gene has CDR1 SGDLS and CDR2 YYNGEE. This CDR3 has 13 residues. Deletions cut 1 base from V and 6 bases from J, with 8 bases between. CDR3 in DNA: TGTGCCAGCAGCGTAATAATTCTAAACACCATATATTTT. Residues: CASSVIILNTIYF.

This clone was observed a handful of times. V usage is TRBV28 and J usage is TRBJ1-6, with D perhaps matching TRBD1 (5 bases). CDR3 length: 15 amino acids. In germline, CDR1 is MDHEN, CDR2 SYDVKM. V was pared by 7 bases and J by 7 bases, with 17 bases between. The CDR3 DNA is TGTGCCAGCAAGCCGCCGGGGGGGTGGAATTCACCCCTCCACTTT. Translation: CASKPPGGWNSPLHF.

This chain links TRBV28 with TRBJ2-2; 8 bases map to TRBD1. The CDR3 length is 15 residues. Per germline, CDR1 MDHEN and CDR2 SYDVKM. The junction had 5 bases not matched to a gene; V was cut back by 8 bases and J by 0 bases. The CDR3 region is CASLIQGANTGELFF. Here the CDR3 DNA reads TGTGCCAGCCTAATACAGGGGGCGAACACCGGGGAGCTGTTTTTT.

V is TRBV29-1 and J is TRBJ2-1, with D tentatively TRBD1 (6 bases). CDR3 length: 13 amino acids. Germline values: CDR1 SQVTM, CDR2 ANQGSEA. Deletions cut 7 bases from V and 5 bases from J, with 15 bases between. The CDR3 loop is CSGEGGGNNEQFF. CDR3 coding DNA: TGCAGCGGGGAAGGGGGTGGAAACAATGAGCAGTTCTTC.

The CDR3 nucleotides read TGTGCCAGCAGTCCAAGAAGCATGAACACTGAAGCTTTCTTT. Protein sequence: CASSPRSMNTEAFF. This chain uses TRBV28 with TRBJ1-1; D call uncertain. The length of the CDR3 is 14 residues. With 5 bases removed from V and 0 bases from J, the gap between germline ends came to 10 bases. Germline assignment: CDR1 MDHEN and CDR2 SYDVKM.

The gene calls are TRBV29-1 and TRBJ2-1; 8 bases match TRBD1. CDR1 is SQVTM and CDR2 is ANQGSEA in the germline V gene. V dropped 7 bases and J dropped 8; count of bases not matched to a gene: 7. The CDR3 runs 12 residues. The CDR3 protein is CSGRQGTDEQFF. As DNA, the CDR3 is TGCAGCGGTCGACAGGGGACGGATGAGCAGTTCTTC.

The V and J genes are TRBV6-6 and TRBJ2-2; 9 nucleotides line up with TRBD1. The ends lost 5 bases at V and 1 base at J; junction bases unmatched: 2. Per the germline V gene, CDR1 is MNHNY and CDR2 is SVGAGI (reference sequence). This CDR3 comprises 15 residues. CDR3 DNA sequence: TGTGCCAGCAGTAAGGGACAGGGGAACACCGGGGAGCTGTTTTTT. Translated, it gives CASSKGQGNTGELFF.

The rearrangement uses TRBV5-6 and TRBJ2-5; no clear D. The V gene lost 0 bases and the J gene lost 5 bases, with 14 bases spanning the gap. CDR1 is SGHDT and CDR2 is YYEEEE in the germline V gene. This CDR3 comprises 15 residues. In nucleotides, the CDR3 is TGTGCCAGCAGCTTGGGGGCAGGTCCCTTGGAGACCCAGTACTTC. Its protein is CASSLGAGPLETQYF. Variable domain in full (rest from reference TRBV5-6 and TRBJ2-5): DAGVTQSPTHLIKTRGQQVTLRCSPKSGHDTVSWYQQALGQGPQFIFQYYEEEERQRGNFPDRFSGHQFPNYSSELNVNALLLGDSALYLCASSLGAGPLETQYFGPGTRLLVL.

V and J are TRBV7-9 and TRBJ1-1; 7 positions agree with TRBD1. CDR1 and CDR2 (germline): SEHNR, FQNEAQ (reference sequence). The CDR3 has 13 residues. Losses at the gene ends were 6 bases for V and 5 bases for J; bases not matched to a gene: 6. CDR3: CASRRQGKTEAFF. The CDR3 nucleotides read TGTGCCAGCAGACGACAGGGAAAGACTGAAGCTTTCTTT.

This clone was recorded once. The CDR3 DNA follows: TGTGCCAGCAGGGGCCCCTACGAGCAGTACGTC. This encodes CASRGPYEQYV. The V gene is TRBV2, the J gene TRBJ2-7; D is unresolved. Trimming cost V 6 bases and J 2 bases, with 5 bases left between them. In germline, CDR1 is SNHLY, CDR2 FYNNEI. The CDR3 has 11 residues.

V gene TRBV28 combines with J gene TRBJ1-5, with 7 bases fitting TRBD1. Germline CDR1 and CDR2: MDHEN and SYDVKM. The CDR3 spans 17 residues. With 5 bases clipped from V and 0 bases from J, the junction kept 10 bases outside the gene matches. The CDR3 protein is CASSPPGQFYSNQPQHF. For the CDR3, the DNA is TGTGCCAGCAGTCCTCCGGGACAGTTTTATAGCAATCAGCCCCAGCATTTT. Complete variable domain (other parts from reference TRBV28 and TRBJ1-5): DVKVTQSSRYLVKRTGEKVFLECVQDMDHENMFWYRQDPGLGLRLIYFSYDVKMKEKGDIPEGYSVSREKKERFSLILESASTNQTSMYLCASSPPGQFYSNQPQHFGDGTRLSIL.